This T cell receptor beta chain was recorded in a study of T cell responses to AZD1222 COVID-19 vaccine. Study at large: Pooling covered second doses at about 4 or about 12 weeks.

A note on this clone: Antigen unknown.

The study's findings and limits: Just a handful of people given AZD1222 tested seropositive at baseline. Unmutated variant regions reportedly attract nearly half of all spike-specific TCRs.

TCRdb's copy holds only in-frame clones and misses some; the assay was immunoSEQ multiplex PCR. The profile shows 160,000 or so clones, about 90% of them singletons. This TCR derives from an adult in good health. This specimen consisted of peripheral blood, obtained on day 0 of AZD1222 vaccination.

CDR3 DNA sequence: TGTGCCAGCAGCGCATTGGAGGGTGCAGATACGCAGTATTTT. Translated, it gives CASSALEGADTQYF. The rearrangement joins TRBV7-6 to TRBJ2-3, with D perhaps TRBD2 (6 bases). Germline CDR1 and CDR2: SGHVS and FNYEAQ. V lost 5 bases to trimming and J lost 4 bases, with 13 bases between them. The CDR3 is 14 residues long.